This TCR beta chain comes out of a study of T cells after yellow fever vaccination. TCRdb redid the calling of the 5' RACE reads with MiXCR, one entry per CDR3 protein. Of under 700,000 distinct CDR3 sequences listed, 17% were seen once; the top ten hold 17%. Trimming took off 3 bases at V and 0 bases at J, with 14 bases between the two ends. The CDR3 extends over 16 amino acids. Germline V gene data show CDR1 as SEHNR and CDR2 as FQNEAQ (reference sequence). The receptor was derived from a man between 18 and 35 years old who received the YFV17D yellow fever vaccine. The chain links TRBV7-9 to TRBJ1-1, with D tentatively TRBD1 (5 bases). The source material was PBMCs, sampled 5 to 6 days after the first yellow fever vaccination. Here the CDR3 reads CASSFFVDSLNTEAFF. The CDR3 bases are TGTGCCAGCAGCTTTTTCGTAGACAGCCTGAACACTGAAGCTTTCTTT.